The sequence of this TCR beta chain was determined in a study of T cell responses to AZD1222 COVID-19 vaccine. Study conclusions and caveats: Seropositive AZD1222 recipients at baseline numbered only 6 or 7.

With respect to this clone: What it binds is unknown.

The germline V gene has CDR1 MNHEY and CDR2 SMNVEV (reference sequence). This CDR3 region has 14 residues. V dropped 1 base and J dropped 3 bases, with 10 bases sitting between them. The table came from immunoSEQ multiplex PCR; TCRdb's copy has only in-frame clones and leaves some out. The table includes about 150,000 clones, about 82% detected once. J is TRBJ2-7 and V is TRBV27; no definite D call. The receptor comes from an adult who received the AZD1222 COVID-19 vaccine. The specimen comprised peripheral blood, sampled 28 days after the second AZD1222 dose. The CDR3 coding sequence is TGTGCCAGCAGTTTATTAGGACCGGGCTACGAGCAGTACTTC. Translation: CASSLLGPGYEQYF.